The T cell receptor (beta chain) described here comes from a study of patients and donors after allogeneic stem cell transplantation. Using its own MiXCR run on the RT-PCR reads, TCRdb lists one record per CDR3 protein. The data contain under 200,000 distinct CDR3 sequences, 25% to 35% of them singletons. This CDR3 comprises 16 residues. Germline V CDR1 and CDR2: SEHNR, FQNEAQ (reference sequence). The V end lost 1 base, the J end lost 0 bases, and 10 bases lay between the germline ends. This receptor was taken from a human donor who was either an allogeneic HSCT recipient or a stem cell or donor lymphocyte infusion donor (not recorded which). It is not recorded whose cells these are; they may come from a transplant donor. The rearrangement joins TRBV7-9 to TRBJ1-5, with unresolved D. Sequencing was performed on blood, either unsorted or a sorted T cell fraction (not recorded which). CDR3 DNA sequence: TGTGCCAGCAGCTTAGTCTGGGGAGATAGCAATCAGCCCCAGCATTTT. Amino acids: CASSLVWGDSNQPQHF.